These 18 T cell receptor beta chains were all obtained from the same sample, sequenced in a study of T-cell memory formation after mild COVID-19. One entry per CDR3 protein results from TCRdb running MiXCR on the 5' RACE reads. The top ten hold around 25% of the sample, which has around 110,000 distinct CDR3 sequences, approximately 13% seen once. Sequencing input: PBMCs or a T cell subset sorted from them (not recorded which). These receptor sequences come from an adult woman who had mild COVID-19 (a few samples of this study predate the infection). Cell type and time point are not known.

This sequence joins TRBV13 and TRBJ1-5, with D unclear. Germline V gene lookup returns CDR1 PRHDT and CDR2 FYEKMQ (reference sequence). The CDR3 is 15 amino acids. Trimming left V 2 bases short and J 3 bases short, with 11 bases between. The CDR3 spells CASSLRGGNNQPQHF. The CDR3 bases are TGTGCCAGCAGCTTACGGGGTGGGAACAATCAGCCCCAGCATTTT.

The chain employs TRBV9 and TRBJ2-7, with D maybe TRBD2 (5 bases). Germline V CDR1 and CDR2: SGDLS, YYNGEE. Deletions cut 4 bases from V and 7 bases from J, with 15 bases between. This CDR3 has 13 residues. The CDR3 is CASSPGSGGEQYF. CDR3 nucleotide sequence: TGTGCCAGCAGCCCTGGGAGCGGCGGGGAGCAGTACTTC.

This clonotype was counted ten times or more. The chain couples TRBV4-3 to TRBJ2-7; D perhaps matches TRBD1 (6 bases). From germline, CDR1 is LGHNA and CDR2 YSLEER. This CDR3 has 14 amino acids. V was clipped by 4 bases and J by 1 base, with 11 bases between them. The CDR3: CASSPGAGSYEQYF. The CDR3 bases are TGCGCCAGCAGCCCAGGGGCGGGTTCCTACGAGCAGTACTTC.

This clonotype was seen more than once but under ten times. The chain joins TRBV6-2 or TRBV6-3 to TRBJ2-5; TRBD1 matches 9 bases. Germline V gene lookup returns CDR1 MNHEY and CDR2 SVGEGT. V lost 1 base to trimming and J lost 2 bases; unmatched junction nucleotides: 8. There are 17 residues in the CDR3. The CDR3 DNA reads TGTGCCAGCAGTTACTTACGGGACAGGGCTCCGCAAGAGACCCAGTACTTC. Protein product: CASSYLRDRAPQETQYF.

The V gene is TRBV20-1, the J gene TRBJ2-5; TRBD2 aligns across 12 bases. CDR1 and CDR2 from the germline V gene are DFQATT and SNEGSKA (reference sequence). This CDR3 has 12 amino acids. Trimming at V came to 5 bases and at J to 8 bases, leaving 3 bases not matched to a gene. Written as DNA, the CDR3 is TGCAGTGCTCCTAGCGGGGGGGTCACCCAGTACTTC. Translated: CSAPSGGVTQYF.

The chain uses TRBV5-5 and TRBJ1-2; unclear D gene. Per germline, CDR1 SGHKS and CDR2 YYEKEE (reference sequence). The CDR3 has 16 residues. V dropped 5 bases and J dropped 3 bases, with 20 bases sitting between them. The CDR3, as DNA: TGTGCCAGCAGAGGCTCGGAAACAAAAGATGACTATGGCTACACCTTC. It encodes CASRGSETKDDYGYTF.

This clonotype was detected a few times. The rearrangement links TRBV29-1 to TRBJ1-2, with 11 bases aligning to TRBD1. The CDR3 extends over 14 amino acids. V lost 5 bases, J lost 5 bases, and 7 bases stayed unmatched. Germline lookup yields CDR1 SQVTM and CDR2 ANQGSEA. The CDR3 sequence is CSVREDRGLYGYTF. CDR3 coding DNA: TGCAGCGTTAGGGAGGACAGGGGGCTTTATGGCTACACCTTC.

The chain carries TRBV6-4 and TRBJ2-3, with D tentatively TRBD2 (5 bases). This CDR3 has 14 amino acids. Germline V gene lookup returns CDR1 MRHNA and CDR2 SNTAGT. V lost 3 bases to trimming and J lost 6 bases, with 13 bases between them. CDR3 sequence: CASSEGEEEDTQYF. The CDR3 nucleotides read TGTGCCAGCAGTGAGGGCGAGGAGGAGGATACGCAGTATTTT.

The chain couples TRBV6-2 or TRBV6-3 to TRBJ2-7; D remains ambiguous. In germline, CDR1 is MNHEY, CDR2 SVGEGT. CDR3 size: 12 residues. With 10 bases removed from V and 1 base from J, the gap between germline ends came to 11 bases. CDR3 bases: TGTGCCACTTCGACGGCTTCCTACGAGCAGTACTTC. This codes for CATSTASYEQYF.

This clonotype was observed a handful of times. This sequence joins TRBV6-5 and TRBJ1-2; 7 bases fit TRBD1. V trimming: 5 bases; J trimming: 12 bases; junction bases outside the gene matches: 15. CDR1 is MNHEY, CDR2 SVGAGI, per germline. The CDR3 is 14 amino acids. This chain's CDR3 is CASSHPGQTEQDTF. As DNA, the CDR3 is TGTGCCAGCAGTCACCCGGGACAGACGGAGCAGGACACCTTC.

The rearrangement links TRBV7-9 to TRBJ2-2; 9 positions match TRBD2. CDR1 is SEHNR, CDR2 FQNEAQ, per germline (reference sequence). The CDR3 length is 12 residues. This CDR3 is CFALAGTGELFF. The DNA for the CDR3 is TGTTTTGCACTAGCGGGCACCGGGGAGCTGTTTTTT.

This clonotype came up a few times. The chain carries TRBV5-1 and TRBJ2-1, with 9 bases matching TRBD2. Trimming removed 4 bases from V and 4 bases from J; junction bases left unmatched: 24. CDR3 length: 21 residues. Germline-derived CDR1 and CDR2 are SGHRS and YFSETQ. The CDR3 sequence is CASSPRGSGSGVSWAYNEQFF. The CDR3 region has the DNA TGCGCCAGCAGCCCTAGAGGTAGCGGGAGTGGGGTGAGCTGGGCTTACAATGAGCAGTTCTTC.

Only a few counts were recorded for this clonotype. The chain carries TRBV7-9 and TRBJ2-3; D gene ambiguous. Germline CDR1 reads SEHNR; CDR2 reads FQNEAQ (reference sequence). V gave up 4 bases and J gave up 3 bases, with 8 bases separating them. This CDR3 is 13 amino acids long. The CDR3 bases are TGTGCCAGCAGCTACCTGAAAACAGATACGCAGTATTTT. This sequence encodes CASSYLKTDTQYF.

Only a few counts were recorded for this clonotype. The CDR3 loop is CASRGRAEKGNEQFF. CDR3 nucleotides: TGTGCCAGCAGAGGGAGGGCCGAGAAGGGCAATGAGCAGTTCTTC. The V gene is TRBV6-4, the J gene TRBJ2-1; 7 nucleotides line up with TRBD2. V shed 6 bases and J 6 bases; nucleotides not matched to a gene: 11. The germline CDR1 and CDR2 sequences are MRHNA and SNTAGT. CDR3 length equals 15 residues.

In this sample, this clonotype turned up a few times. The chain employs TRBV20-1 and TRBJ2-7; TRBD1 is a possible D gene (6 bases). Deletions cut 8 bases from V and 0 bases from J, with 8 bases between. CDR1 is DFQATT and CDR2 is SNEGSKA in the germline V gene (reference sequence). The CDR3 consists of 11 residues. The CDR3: CSTGSSYEQYF. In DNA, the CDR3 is TGCAGTACAGGGAGCTCCTACGAGCAGTACTTC.

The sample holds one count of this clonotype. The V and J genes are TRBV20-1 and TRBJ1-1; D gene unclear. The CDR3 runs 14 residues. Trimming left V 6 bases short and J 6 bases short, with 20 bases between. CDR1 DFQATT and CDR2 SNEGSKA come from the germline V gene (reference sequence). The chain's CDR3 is CSADEETGISEAFF. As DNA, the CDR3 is TGCAGTGCCGATGAGGAAACCGGGATATCTGAAGCTTTCTTT.

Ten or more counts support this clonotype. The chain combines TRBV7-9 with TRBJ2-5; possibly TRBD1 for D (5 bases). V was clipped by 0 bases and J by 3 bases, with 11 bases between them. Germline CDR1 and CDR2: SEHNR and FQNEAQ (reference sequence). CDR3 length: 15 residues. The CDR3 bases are TGTGCCAGCAGCTTAGCTGTATCCAGGGAAGAGACCCAGTACTTC. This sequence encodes CASSLAVSREETQYF.

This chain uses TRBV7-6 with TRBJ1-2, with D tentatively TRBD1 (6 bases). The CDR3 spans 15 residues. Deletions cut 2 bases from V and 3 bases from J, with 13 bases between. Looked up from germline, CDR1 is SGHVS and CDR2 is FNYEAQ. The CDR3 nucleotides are TGTGCCAGCAGCTTACAGGGAGGGGGAGACTATGGCTACACCTTC. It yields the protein CASSLQGGGDYGYTF.